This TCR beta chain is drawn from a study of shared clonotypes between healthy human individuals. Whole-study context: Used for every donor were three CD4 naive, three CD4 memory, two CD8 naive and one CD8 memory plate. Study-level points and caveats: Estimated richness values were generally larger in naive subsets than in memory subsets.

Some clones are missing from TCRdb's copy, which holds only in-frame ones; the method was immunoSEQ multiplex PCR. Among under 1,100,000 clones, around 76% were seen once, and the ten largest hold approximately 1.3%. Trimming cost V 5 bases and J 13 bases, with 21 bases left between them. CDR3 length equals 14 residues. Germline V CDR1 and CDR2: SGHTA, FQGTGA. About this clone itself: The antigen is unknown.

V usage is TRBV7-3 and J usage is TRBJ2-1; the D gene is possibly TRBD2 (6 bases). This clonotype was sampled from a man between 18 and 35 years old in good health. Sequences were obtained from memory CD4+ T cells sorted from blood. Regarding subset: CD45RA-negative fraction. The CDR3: CASSAHTTSPHQFF. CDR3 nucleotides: TGTGCCAGCAGCGCCCACACTACTAGCCCCCACCAGTTCTTC.